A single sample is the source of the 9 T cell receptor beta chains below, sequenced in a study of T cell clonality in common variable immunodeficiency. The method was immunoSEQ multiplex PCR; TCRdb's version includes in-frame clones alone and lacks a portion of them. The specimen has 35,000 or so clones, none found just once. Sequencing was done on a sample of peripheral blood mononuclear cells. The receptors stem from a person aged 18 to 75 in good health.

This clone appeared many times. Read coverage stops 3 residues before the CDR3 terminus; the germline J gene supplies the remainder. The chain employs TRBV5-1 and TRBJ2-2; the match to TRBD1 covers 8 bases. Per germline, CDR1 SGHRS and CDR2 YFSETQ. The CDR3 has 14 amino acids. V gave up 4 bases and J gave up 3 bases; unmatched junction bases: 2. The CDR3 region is CASSPTGDTGELFF. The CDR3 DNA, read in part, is TGCGCCAGCAGCCCGACAGGGGACACCGGGGAG.

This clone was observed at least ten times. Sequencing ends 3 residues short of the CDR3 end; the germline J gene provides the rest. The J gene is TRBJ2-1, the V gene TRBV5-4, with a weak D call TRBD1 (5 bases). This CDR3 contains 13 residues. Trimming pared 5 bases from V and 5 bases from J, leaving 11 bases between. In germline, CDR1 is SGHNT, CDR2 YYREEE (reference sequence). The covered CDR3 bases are TGTGCCAGCAGATCTGACAGTGACAATGAG. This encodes CASRSDSDNE. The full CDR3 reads CASRSDSDNEQFF.

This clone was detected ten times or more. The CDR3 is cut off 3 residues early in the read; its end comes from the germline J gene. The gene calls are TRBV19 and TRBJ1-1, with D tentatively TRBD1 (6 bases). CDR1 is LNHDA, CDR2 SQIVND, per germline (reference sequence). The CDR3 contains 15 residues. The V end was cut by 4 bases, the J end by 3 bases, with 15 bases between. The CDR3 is CASSTSGVGHTEAFF. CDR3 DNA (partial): TGTGCCAGTAGTACATCAGGGGTCGGGCACACTGAA.

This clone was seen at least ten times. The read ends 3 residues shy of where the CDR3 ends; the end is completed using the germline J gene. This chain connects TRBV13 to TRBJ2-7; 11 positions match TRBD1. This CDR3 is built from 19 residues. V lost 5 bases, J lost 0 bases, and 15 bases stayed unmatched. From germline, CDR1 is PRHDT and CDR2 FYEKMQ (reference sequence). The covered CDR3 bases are TGTGCCAGCAGCAGAGGGACAGGGGGTTCCCTTAGCGGCTCCTACGAG. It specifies CASSRGTGGSLSGSYE. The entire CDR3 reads CASSRGTGGSLSGSYEQYF. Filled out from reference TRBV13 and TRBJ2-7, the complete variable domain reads AAGVIQSPRHLIKEKRETATLKCYPIPRHDTVYWYQQGPGQDPQFLISFYEKMQSDKGSIPDRFSAQQFSDYHSELNMSSLELGDSALYFCASSRGTGGSLSGSYEQYFGPGTRLTVT.

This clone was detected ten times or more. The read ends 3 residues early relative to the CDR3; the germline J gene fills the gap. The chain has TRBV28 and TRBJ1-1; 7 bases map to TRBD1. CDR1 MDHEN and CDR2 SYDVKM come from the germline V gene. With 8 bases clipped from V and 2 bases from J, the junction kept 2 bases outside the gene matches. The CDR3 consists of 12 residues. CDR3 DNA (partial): TGTGCCAGCCGGGACAGCAACACTGAA. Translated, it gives CASRDSNTE. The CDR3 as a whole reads CASRDSNTEAFF.

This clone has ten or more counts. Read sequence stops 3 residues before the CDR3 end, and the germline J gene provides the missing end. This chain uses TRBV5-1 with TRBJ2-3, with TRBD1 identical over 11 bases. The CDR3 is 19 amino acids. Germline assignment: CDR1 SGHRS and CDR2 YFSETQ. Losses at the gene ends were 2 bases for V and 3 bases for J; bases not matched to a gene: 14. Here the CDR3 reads CASSLWAGQGDLTTDTQYF. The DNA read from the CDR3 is TGCGCCAGCAGCTTATGGGCGGGACAGGGGGACCTCACGACAGATACG.

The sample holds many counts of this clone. The chain's CDR3 is CATSDSSGRVGTDTQYF. The sequenced part of the CDR3 DNA is TGTGCCACCAGTGACTCTAGCGGGAGGGTGGGTACAGATACG. The chain recombines TRBV24-1 with TRBJ2-3; TRBD2 agrees at 12 bases. The CDR3 end is not reached by the read, which stops 3 residues before it; the germline J gene fills it in. J was trimmed by 3 bases and V by 4 bases; bases with no gene match: 7. There are 17 residues in the CDR3. CDR1 and CDR2 (germline): KGHDR, SFDVKD.

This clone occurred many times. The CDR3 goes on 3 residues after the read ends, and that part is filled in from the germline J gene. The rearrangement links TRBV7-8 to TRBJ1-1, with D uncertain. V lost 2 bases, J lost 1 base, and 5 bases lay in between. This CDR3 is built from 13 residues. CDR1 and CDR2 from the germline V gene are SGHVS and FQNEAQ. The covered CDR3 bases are TGTGCCAGCAGCTTATCAGGGAACACTGAA. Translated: CASSLSGNTE. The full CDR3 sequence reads CASSLSGNTEAFF. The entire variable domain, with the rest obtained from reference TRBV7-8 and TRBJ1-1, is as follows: GAGVSQSPRYKVAKRGQDVALRCDPISGHVSLFWYQQALGQGPEFLTYFQNEAQLDKSGLPSDRFFAERPEGSVSTLKIQRTQQEDSAVYLCASSLSGNTEAFFGQGTRLTVV.

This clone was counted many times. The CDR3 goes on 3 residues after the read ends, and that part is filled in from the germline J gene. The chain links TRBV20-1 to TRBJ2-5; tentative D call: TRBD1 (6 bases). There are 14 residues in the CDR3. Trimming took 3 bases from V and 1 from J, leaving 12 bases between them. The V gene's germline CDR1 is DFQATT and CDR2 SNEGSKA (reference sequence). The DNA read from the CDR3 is TGCAGTGCTAGCCGGGGACACCTCCAAGAGACC. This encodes CSASRGHLQET. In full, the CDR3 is CSASRGHLQETQYF.